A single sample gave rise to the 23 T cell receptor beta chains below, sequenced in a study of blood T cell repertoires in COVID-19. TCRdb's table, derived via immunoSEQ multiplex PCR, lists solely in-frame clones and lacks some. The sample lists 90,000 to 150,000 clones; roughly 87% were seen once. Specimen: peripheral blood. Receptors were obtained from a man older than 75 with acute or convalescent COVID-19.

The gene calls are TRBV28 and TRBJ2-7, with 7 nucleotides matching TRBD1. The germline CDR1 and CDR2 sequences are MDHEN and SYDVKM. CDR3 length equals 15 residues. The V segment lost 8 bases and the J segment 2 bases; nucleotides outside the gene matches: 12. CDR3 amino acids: CASRASGTAAYEQYF. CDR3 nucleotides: TGTGCCAGCCGAGCGTCCGGGACAGCAGCCTACGAGCAGTACTTC.

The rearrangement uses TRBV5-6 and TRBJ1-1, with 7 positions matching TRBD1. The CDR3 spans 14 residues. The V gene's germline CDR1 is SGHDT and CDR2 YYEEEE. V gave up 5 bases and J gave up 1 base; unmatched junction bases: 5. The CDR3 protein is CASRRDRRNTEAFF. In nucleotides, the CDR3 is TGTGCCAGCAGACGGGACAGAAGGAACACTGAAGCTTTCTTT. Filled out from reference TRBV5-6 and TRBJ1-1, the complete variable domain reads DAGVTQSPTHLIKTRGQQVTLRCSPKSGHDTVSWYQQALGQGPQFIFQYYEEEERQRGNFPDRFSGHQFPNYSSELNVNALLLGDSALYLCASRRDRRNTEAFFGQGTRLTVV.

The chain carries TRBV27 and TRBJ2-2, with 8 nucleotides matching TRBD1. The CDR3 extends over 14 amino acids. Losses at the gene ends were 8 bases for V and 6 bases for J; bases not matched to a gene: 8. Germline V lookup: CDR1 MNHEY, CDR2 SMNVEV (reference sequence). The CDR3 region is CASAYRGFAGELFF. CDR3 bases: TGTGCCAGCGCCTACAGGGGGTTTGCCGGGGAGCTGTTTTTT.

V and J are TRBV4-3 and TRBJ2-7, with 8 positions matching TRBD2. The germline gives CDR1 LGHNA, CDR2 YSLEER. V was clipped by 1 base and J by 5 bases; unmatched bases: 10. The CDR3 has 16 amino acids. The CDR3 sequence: CASSQGSGRAENEQYF. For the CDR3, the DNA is TGCGCCAGCAGCCAAGGGAGCGGGAGAGCTGAGAACGAGCAGTACTTC.

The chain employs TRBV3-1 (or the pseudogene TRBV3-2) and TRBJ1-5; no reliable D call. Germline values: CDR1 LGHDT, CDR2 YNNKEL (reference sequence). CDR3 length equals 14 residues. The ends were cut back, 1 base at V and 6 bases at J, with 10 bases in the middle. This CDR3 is CASSQGEGGQPQHF. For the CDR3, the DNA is TGTGCCAGCAGCCAAGGAGAGGGTGGTCAGCCCCAGCATTTT.

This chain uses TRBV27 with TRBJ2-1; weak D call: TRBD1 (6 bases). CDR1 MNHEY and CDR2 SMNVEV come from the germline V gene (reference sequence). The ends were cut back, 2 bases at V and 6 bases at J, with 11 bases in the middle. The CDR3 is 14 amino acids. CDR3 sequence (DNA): TGTGCCAGCAGTTTAGAGGCAGGGGTCAATGAGCAGTTCTTC. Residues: CASSLEAGVNEQFF.

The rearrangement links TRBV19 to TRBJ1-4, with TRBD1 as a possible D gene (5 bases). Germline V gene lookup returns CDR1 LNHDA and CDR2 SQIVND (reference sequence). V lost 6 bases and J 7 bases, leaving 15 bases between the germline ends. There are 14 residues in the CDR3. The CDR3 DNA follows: TGTGCCAGTAGCTCCGGACGGAGGGGTGAAAAACTGTTTTTT. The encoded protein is CASSSGRRGEKLFF.

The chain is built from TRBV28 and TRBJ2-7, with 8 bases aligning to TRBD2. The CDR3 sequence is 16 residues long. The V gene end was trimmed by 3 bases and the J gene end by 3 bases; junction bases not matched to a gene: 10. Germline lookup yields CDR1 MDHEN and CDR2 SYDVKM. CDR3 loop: CASSFVPSGGLYEQYF. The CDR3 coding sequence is TGTGCCAGCAGTTTCGTACCTTCGGGAGGGCTCTACGAGCAGTACTTC.

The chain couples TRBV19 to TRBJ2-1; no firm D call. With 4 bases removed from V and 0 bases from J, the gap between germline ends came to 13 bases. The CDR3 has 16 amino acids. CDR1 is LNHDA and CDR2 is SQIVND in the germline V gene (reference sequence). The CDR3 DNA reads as TGTGCCAGTAGTACCCGCACTCCTAGCTCCTACAATGAGCAGTTCTTC. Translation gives CASSTRTPSSYNEQFF.

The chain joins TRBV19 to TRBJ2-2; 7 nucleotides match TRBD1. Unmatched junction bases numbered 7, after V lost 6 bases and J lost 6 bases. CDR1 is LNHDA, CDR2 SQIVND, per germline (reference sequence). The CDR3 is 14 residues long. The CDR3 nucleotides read TGTGCCAGTAGACCCGACAGGGCTTCCGGGGAGCTGTTTTTT. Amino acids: CASRPDRASGELFF.

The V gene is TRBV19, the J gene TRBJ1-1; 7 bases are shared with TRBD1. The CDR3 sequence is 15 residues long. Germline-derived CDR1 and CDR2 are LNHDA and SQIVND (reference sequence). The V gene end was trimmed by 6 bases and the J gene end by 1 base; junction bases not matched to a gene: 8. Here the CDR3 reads CASRPMRTGNTEAFF. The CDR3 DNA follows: TGTGCCAGTAGGCCAATGAGGACAGGGAACACTGAAGCTTTCTTT.

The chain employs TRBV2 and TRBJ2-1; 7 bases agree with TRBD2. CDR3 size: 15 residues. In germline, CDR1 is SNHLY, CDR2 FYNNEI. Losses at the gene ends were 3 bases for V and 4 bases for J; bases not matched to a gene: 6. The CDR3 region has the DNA TGTGCCAGCAGTGAGAACCTAGCGGAGTACAATGAGCAGTTCTTC. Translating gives CASSENLAEYNEQFF.

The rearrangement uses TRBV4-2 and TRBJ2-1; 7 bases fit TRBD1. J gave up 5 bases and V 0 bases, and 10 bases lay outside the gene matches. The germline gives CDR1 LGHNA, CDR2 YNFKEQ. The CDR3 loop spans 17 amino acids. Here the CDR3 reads CASSQDLGYRGDNEQFF. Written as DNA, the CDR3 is TGTGCCAGCAGCCAAGATCTGGGGTACAGGGGCGACAATGAGCAGTTCTTC.

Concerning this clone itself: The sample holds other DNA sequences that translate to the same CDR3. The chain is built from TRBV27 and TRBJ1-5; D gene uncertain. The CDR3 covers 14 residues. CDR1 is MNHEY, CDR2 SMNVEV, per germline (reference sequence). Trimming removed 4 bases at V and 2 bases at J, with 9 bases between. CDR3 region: CASSSSVRNQPQHF. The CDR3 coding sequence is TGTGCCAGCAGTTCCTCGGTGCGCAATCAGCCCCAGCATTTT.

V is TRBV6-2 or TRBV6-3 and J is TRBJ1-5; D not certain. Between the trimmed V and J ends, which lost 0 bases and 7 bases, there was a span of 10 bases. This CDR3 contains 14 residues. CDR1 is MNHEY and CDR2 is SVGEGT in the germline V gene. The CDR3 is CASSYSASNQPQHF. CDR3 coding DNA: TGTGCCAGCAGTTACTCAGCTTCGAACCAGCCCCAGCATTTT.

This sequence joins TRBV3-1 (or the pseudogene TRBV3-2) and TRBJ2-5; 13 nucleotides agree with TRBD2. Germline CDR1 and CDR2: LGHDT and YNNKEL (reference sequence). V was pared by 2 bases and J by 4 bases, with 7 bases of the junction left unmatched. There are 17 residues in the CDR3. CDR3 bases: TGTGCCAGCAGCCAACCCGGACTAGCGGGAGTACTAGAGACCCAGTACTTC. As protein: CASSQPGLAGVLETQYF.

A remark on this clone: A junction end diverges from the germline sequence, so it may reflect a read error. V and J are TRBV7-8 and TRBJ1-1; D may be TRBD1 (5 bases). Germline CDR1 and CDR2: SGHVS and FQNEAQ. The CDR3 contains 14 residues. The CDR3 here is CASNLDQGGTEAFF. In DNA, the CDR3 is TGTGCCAGCAACTTAGACCAGGGTGGCACTGAAGCTTTCTTT.

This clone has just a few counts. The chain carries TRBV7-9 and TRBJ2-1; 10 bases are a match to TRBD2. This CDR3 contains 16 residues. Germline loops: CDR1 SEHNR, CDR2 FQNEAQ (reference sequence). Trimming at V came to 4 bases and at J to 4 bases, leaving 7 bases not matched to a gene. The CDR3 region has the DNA TGTGCCAGCAGCTCAGACCTTAGCGGGAGGTACAATGAGCAGTTCTTC. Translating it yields CASSSDLSGRYNEQFF.

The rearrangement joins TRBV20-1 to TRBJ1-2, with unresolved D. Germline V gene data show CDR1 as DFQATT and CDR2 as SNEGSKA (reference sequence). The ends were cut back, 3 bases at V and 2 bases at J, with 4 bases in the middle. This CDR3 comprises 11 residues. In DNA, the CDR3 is TGCAGTGCTAGCCCAAACTATGGCTACACCTTC. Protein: CSASPNYGYTF.

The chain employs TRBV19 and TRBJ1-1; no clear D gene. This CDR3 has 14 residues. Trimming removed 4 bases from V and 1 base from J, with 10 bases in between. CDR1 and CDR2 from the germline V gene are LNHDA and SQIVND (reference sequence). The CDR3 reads CASSSMRANTEAFF. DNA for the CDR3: TGTGCCAGTAGTAGCATGAGGGCGAACACTGAAGCTTTCTTT. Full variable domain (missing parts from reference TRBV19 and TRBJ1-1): DGGITQSPKYLFRKEGQNVTLSCEQNLNHDAMYWYRQDPGQGLRLIYYSQIVNDFQKGDIAEGYSVSREKKESFPLTVTSAQKNPTAFYLCASSSMRANTEAFFGQGTRLTVV.

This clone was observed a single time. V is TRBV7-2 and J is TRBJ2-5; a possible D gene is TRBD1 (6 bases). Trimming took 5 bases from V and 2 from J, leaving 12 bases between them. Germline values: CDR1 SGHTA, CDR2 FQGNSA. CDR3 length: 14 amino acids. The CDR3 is CASSEDSPQETQYF. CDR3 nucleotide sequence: TGTGCCAGCAGCGAGGACAGCCCTCAAGAGACCCAGTACTTC.

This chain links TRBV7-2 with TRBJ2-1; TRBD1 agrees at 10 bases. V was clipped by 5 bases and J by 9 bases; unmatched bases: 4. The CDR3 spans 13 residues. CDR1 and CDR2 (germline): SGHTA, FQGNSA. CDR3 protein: CASSRGQGVEQFF. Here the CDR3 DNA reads TGTGCCAGCAGCCGAGGACAGGGGGTTGAGCAGTTCTTC.

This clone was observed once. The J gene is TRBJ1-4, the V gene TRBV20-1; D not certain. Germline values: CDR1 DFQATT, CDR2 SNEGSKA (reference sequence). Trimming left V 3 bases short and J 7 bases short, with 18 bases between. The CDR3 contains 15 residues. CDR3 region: CSASSSGRVREKLFF. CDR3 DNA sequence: TGCAGTGCTAGTTCTTCGGGGAGGGTTCGTGAAAAACTGTTTTTT.